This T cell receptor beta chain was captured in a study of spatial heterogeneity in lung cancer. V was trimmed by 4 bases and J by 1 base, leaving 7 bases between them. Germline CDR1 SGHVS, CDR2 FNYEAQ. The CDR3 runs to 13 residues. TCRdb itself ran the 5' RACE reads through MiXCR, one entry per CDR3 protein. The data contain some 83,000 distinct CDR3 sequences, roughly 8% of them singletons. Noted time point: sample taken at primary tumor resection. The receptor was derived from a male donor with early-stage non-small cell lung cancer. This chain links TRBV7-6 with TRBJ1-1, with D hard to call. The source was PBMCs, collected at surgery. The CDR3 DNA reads TGTGCCAGCAGCTCGAAATCGAACACTGAAGCTTTCTTT. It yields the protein CASSSKSNTEAFF.